The 10 T cell receptor beta chains given below trace back to one sample, sequenced in a study of blood T cell repertoires in COVID-19. TCRdb's table, derived via immunoSEQ multiplex PCR, lists solely in-frame clones and lacks some. The sample yields around 320,000 clones, 90% to 95% seen once. The specimen was PBMCs or T cells enriched from blood (not recorded which). The receptors come from a woman under 40 who had been exposed to COVID-19.

J is TRBJ2-5 and V is TRBV6-6, with 7 bases matching TRBD2. Germline CDR1 and CDR2: MNHNY and SVGAGI (reference sequence). The CDR3 has 12 residues. V lost 7 bases to trimming and J lost 2 bases; unmatched junction nucleotides: 1. The CDR3 nucleotides read TGTGCCAGCAAGCGGGGACAAGAGACCCAGTACTTC. Translated: CASKRGQETQYF.

The V call is TRBV7-9, the J call TRBJ1-6, with 9 bases lining up with TRBD1. Trimming at V came to 4 bases and at J to 10 bases, leaving 8 bases not matched to a gene. The CDR3 has 15 amino acids. Per the germline V gene, CDR1 is SEHNR and CDR2 is FQNEAQ (reference sequence). CDR3 nucleotide sequence: TGTGCCAGCAGCTCCACCGGGACAGGGAAATCACCCCTCCACTTT. Protein sequence: CASSSTGTGKSPLHF.

This clone was seen just once. This chain connects TRBV6-4 to TRBJ2-1; a possible D gene is TRBD2 (7 bases). This CDR3 is built from 14 residues. V was trimmed by 3 bases and J by 9 bases, leaving 15 bases between them. Germline lookup yields CDR1 MRHNA and CDR2 SNTAGT. The CDR3 DNA follows: TGTGCCAGCAGTGAGAAGTGGGGGGGCGTTGAGCAGTTCTTC. Protein: CASSEKWGGVEQFF.

This sequence joins TRBV5-1 and TRBJ1-5, with 9 bases that match TRBD1. The CDR3 runs to 15 residues. V lost 3 bases to trimming and J lost 4 bases; unmatched junction nucleotides: 5. CDR1 is SGHRS and CDR2 is YFSETQ in the germline V gene. Here the CDR3 DNA reads TGCGCCAGCAGCTCGGGACAGGGCCTGAATCAGCCCCAGCATTTT. Its protein is CASSSGQGLNQPQHF. Variable domain in full (rest from reference TRBV5-1 and TRBJ1-5): KAGVTQTPRYLIKTRGQQVTLSCSPISGHRSVSWYQQTPGQGLQFLFEYFSETQRNKGNFPGRFSGRQFSNSRSEMNVSTLELGDSALYLCASSSGQGLNQPQHFGDGTRLSIL.

The rearrangement links TRBV9 to TRBJ1-6, with 7 bases aligning to TRBD1. The V gene's germline CDR1 is SGDLS and CDR2 YYNGEE. The CDR3 consists of 14 residues. The V segment lost 4 bases and the J segment 7 bases; nucleotides outside the gene matches: 5. The CDR3 spells CASSSGTENSPLHF. DNA for the CDR3: TGTGCCAGCAGCTCCGGGACAGAGAATTCACCCCTCCACTTT.

CDR3 bases: TGCGCCAGCAGCCAAGCCCGGGACAGGGGAAATGAGCAGTTCTTC. Amino acid sequence: CASSQARDRGNEQFF. V and J are TRBV4-3 and TRBJ2-1; 10 positions agree with TRBD1. V dropped 1 base and J dropped 7; count of bases not matched to a gene: 4. Germline values: CDR1 LGHNA, CDR2 YSLEER. This CDR3 is built from 15 residues.

The chain employs TRBV5-1 and TRBJ2-7; 8 bases fit TRBD1. In germline, CDR1 is SGHRS, CDR2 YFSETQ. Trimming removed 3 bases from V and 3 bases from J; junction bases left unmatched: 5. This CDR3 is 14 amino acids long. CDR3 in DNA: TGCGCCAGCAGCTCCGCGACAGGGGACTACGAGCAGTACTTC. Protein: CASSSATGDYEQYF.

This chain's CDR3 is CASSPSSYEQYF. CDR3 sequence (DNA): TGTGCCAGCAGCCCCAGCTCCTACGAGCAGTACTTC. J is TRBJ2-7 and V is TRBV7-8; D uncertain. V dropped 5 bases and J dropped 0 bases, with 5 bases sitting between them. Germline values: CDR1 SGHVS, CDR2 FQNEAQ. The CDR3 spans 12 residues.

This clone showed up just a few times. The genes are TRBV9 and TRBJ1-4; D remains unclear. V shed 2 bases and J shed 0 bases, with 8 bases lying between them. Looked up from germline, CDR1 is SGDLS and CDR2 is YYNGEE. CDR3 length: 15 amino acids. The CDR3, as DNA: TGTGCCAGCAGCGTGACACCCGCAACTAATGAAAAACTGTTTTTT. Its translation: CASSVTPATNEKLFF.

There are many counts of this clone. The CDR3 nucleotides read TGTGCCAGCAGTGACGGGGGGAATGAAAAACTGTTTTTT. Protein product: CASSDGGNEKLFF. This rearrangement joins TRBV2 to TRBJ1-4, with D maybe TRBD1 (5 bases). With 3 bases removed from V and 5 bases from J, the gap between germline ends came to 7 bases. This CDR3 contains 13 residues. Germline CDR1 and CDR2: SNHLY and FYNNEI.